These 11 T cell receptor beta chains share one sample of origin, sequenced in a study of spatial heterogeneity in lung cancer. Study results and caveats: One measure, the expanded intratumoral alpha and beta TCR count, tracked tumor mutation counts.

The sample's time point: sample taken at primary tumor resection. Antigens of these TCRs are unknown. TCRdb re-called the 5' RACE reads through MiXCR, storing one row per CDR3 protein. The sample carries about 15,000 distinct CDR3 sequences, roughly 7.3% recorded once. The input for sequencing was lung tumor tissue, taken at surgery. The receptors come from a male donor with early-stage non-small cell lung cancer.

The V call is TRBV20-1, the J call TRBJ2-1; D is undetermined. The CDR3 contains 11 residues. Trimming took off 7 bases at V and 0 bases at J, with 4 bases between the two ends. Germline V gene lookup returns CDR1 DFQATT and CDR2 SNEGSKA (reference sequence). The DNA for the CDR3 is TGCAGTGGGAGCTCCTACAATGAGCAGTTCTTC. Its protein product is CSGSSYNEQFF.

The V gene is TRBV12-3 or TRBV12-4, the J gene TRBJ1-5; D is ambiguous. Trimming shortened V by 1 base and J by 0 bases, and 7 bases separated the two germline ends. This CDR3 contains 15 residues. CDR3 sequence (DNA): TGTGCCAGCAGTTTAGAACACCGTAGCAATCAGCCCCAGCATTTT. Amino acids: CASSLEHRSNQPQHF.

V is TRBV9 and J is TRBJ2-1; no firm D call. Trimming shortened V by 4 bases and J by 1 base, and 15 bases separated the two germline ends. CDR1 and CDR2 (germline): SGDLS, YYNGEE. CDR3 size: 16 residues. The CDR3 sequence is CASSPDQRGSYNEQFF. In DNA, the CDR3 is TGTGCCAGCAGCCCGGACCAGCGCGGTTCCTACAATGAGCAGTTCTTC.

This clonotype was seen a handful of times. This CDR3 is CASSPRQASNTGELFF. The CDR3 region has the DNA TGTGCCAGCTCACCTAGACAGGCCTCGAACACCGGGGAGCTGTTTTTT. The chain uses TRBV18 and TRBJ2-2; tentative D call: TRBD1 (6 bases). The germline gives CDR1 KGHSH, CDR2 LQKENI. This CDR3 is 16 amino acids long. V lost 3 bases, J lost 0 bases, and 11 bases lay in between. Full variable domain (missing parts from reference TRBV18 and TRBJ2-2): NAGVMQNPRHLVRRRGQEARLRCSPMKGHSHVYWYRQLPEEGLKFMVYLQKENIIDESGMPKERFSAEFPKEGPSILRIQQVVRGDSAAYFCASSPRQASNTGELFFGEGSRLTVL.

This clonotype was counted a few times. The V gene is TRBV14, the J gene TRBJ2-5; D unclear. The length of the CDR3 is 14 residues. V lost 2 bases and J lost 1, with 8 bases in between. Germline V CDR1 and CDR2: SGHDN, FVKESK. The CDR3 sequence is CASSQSQPQETQYF. The DNA for the CDR3 is TGTGCCAGCAGCCAAAGTCAGCCCCAAGAGACCCAGTACTTC.

This chain links TRBV5-1 with TRBJ2-1, with a weak D call TRBD2 (6 bases). This CDR3 has 14 residues. Trimming removed 3 bases from V and 5 bases from J, with 12 bases in between. Germline values: CDR1 SGHRS, CDR2 YFSETQ. CDR3 protein: CASSWRGKDNEQFF. Written as DNA, the CDR3 is TGCGCCAGCAGCTGGAGGGGTAAGGACAATGAGCAGTTCTTC.

Only a few counts were recorded for this clonotype. The chain carries TRBV19 and TRBJ2-1; 11 bases are shared with TRBD2. Germline assignment: CDR1 LNHDA and CDR2 SQIVND (reference sequence). CDR3 length equals 16 residues. With 3 bases clipped from V and 4 bases from J, the junction kept 5 bases outside the gene matches. CDR3 protein: CASSISSGRTYNEQFF. The DNA of the CDR3 is TGTGCCAGTAGTATCTCTAGCGGGAGGACTTACAATGAGCAGTTCTTC.

Many counts were recorded for this clonotype. The CDR3 here is CSARADSNQPQHF. CDR3 nucleotide sequence: TGCAGTGCCAGGGCCGATAGCAATCAGCCCCAGCATTTT. The chain is built from TRBV20-1 and TRBJ1-5; possible D gene TRBD1, 5 bases. With 6 bases removed from V and 0 bases from J, the gap between germline ends came to 9 bases. This CDR3 region has 13 residues. Germline CDR1 reads DFQATT; CDR2 reads SNEGSKA (reference sequence).

This clonotype appeared many times. The rearrangement joins TRBV29-1 to TRBJ2-1; 8 bases are shared with TRBD2. CDR1 is SQVTM, CDR2 ANQGSEA, per germline. CDR3 size: 13 residues. V lost 4 bases and J lost 9; bases outside the gene matches: 8. The chain's CDR3 is CSVAGTSIGEQFF. The CDR3 DNA sequence: TGCAGCGTTGCCGGGACTAGTATTGGTGAGCAGTTCTTC.

This clonotype has just a few counts. J is TRBJ2-2 and V is TRBV12-3 or TRBV12-4, with D possibly matching TRBD2 (6 bases). This CDR3 has 15 amino acids. V gave up 6 bases and J gave up 6 bases, with 17 bases separating them. The CDR3 nucleotides are TGTGCCAGCAGCCGCGGCCCCTCGGGGGCCGGGGAGCTGTTTTTT. This gives the protein CASSRGPSGAGELFF.

In its sample, this clonotype is medium-sized. This chain joins TRBV19 and TRBJ2-1; D is possibly TRBD1 (5 bases). This CDR3 comprises 16 residues. CDR1 LNHDA and CDR2 SQIVND come from the germline V gene (reference sequence). Trimming cost V 4 bases and J 2 bases, with 15 bases left between them. This CDR3 reads CASSSRVPTTYNEQFF. Here the CDR3 DNA reads TGTGCCAGTAGTAGCAGGGTTCCGACCACCTACAATGAGCAGTTCTTC.